The T cell receptor beta chain under discussion was sequenced for a study of tumor-infiltrating lymphocytes in primary liver carcinoma. Whole-study context: Productive TCRbeta read yields ran from roughly 3.65 to 7.13 million per sample and were similar between tissues. Notes on the study in general: Tumor region pairs shared more overlap than did tumor-adjacent and tumor-blood pairs. The 250 largest clones made up significantly more of tumor than blood repertoires (p = 0.039).

A constant-region primer served to make TCR beta cDNA from roughly 480 ng total RNA. Libraries covering TCR beta were generated through three nested multiplex PCR rounds (using a slightly modified ARM-PCR). Investigators reported that the first two PCR rounds, at about 11 cycles each, used TRBV1-TRBV30 forward primers with a C-beta reverse primer. One entry per CDR3 protein results from TCRdb running MiXCR on the multiplex PCR reads. The profile shows about 92,000 distinct CDR3 sequences, about 70% of them singletons. Per germline, CDR1 MNHEY and CDR2 SVGAGI. The CDR3 has 14 amino acids. With 10 bases clipped from V and 2 bases from J, the junction kept 9 bases outside the gene matches. Unsorted bulk tissue of roughly 17-33 mg yielded co-extracted RNA and DNA. Patients in the cohort were treatment-naive and living with chronic HBV infection. Notes on this clonotype: Antigen: not known.

The specimen sequenced was tumor-adjacent normal liver tissue. This sequence joins TRBV6-5 and TRBJ2-7, with 9 bases identical to TRBD2. The sequence came from a man aged 40-55 years with primary liver carcinoma and hepatitis B virus infection. Written as DNA, the CDR3 is TGTGCCAATAGAAAGGGACTAGCAACCTACGAGCAGTACTTC. It translates to CANRKGLATYEQYF.